This passage covers 21 T cell receptor beta chains from one sample sequenced in a study of Ad26.COV2.S vaccination and SARS-CoV-2 variants. Specified treatment: around 19 received Ad26.COV2.S at low or high dose, single or two shots; about 5 received placebo; per-sample allocation not given. Specimen acquisition occurred on day 63 following the initial vaccine or placebo injection. Sequencing was performed with immunoSEQ multiplex PCR; in TCRdb, only in-frame clones are kept and a portion is missing. The sample holds about 400,000 clones, about 89% seen once. The sample consisted of peripheral blood, taken in a trial of Ad26.COV2.S vaccine versus placebo. The origin of the receptors is a person aged 18-65 years who received the Ad26.COV2.S COVID-19 vaccine or a placebo.

The J gene is TRBJ2-7, the V gene TRBV19; D is ambiguous. Germline assignment: CDR1 LNHDA and CDR2 SQIVND (reference sequence). V lost 10 bases and J lost 3, with 13 bases in between. The CDR3 loop spans 12 amino acids. In DNA, the CDR3 is TGTGCCACTCACCCAAGGAGCTACGAGCAGTACTTC. This gives the protein CATHPRSYEQYF.

The chain combines TRBV6-1 with TRBJ2-7; 13 bases are a match to TRBD2. This CDR3 spans 16 amino acids. V shed 1 base and J 3 bases; nucleotides not matched to a gene: 3. Per germline, CDR1 MNHNS and CDR2 SASEGT. CDR3 residues: CASSEGRLAGGYEQYF. The CDR3 nucleotides read TGTGCCAGCAGTGAAGGTAGACTAGCGGGAGGCTACGAGCAGTACTTC.

V gene TRBV2 combines with J gene TRBJ2-3; 7 nucleotides line up with TRBD2. The CDR3 has 13 residues. The germline V gene has CDR1 SNHLY and CDR2 FYNNEI. V shed 10 bases and J 2 bases; nucleotides not matched to a gene: 6. The CDR3 here is CANGLGDTDTQYF. The DNA for the CDR3 is TGTGCCAACGGACTAGGGGACACAGATACGCAGTATTTT. The full variable domain, rest sourced from reference TRBV2 and TRBJ2-3, is EPEVTQTPSHQVTQMGQEVILRCVPISNHLYFYWYRQILGQKVEFLVSFYNNEISEKSEIFDDQFSVERPDGSNFTLKIRSTKLEDSAMYFCANGLGDTDTQYFGPGTRLTVL.

The rearrangement uses TRBV7-8 and TRBJ2-3; D may match TRBD1 or TRBD2 (6 bases each). Germline V gene lookup returns CDR1 SGHVS and CDR2 FQNEAQ. Deletions cut 2 bases from V and 8 bases from J, with 17 bases between. The length of the CDR3 is 15 residues. In DNA, the CDR3 is TGTGCCAGCAGCTTAACGGCGGGAAAGGGGGGTACGCAGTATTTT. It specifies CASSLTAGKGGTQYF.

This clone appeared once. The chain carries TRBV6-5 and TRBJ2-2; 7 bases agree with TRBD2. This CDR3 is 14 amino acids long. Per the germline V gene, CDR1 is MNHEY and CDR2 is SVGAGI. Trimming removed 6 bases from V and 6 bases from J; junction bases left unmatched: 7. CDR3 loop: CASSRGEEAGELFF. The CDR3 DNA is TGTGCCAGCAGCCGGGGGGAGGAGGCCGGGGAGCTGTTTTTT.

Only one count was recorded for this clone. This sequence joins TRBV7-2 and TRBJ1-5; TRBD1 is a possible D gene (6 bases). The CDR3 is 15 residues long. Trimming took off 5 bases at V and 2 bases at J, with 13 bases between the two ends. CDR1 and CDR2 (germline): SGHTA, FQGNSA. This CDR3 is CASSRGGGGNQPQHF. In DNA, the CDR3 is TGTGCCAGCAGCCGTGGAGGGGGGGGCAATCAGCCCCAGCATTTT.

The V and J genes are TRBV29-1 and TRBJ1-2; 9 bases are shared with TRBD1. Germline CDR1 reads SQVTM; CDR2 reads ANQGSEA. With 3 bases clipped from V and 4 bases from J, the junction kept 6 bases outside the gene matches. The CDR3 length is 14 residues. CDR3 sequence reads: CSVEAMGQGYGYTF. Here the CDR3 DNA reads TGCAGCGTTGAGGCGATGGGACAGGGCTATGGCTACACCTTC.

The rearrangement joins TRBV11-1 to TRBJ2-5; D is uncertain. Trimming took off 1 base at V and 6 bases at J, with 3 bases between the two ends. CDR1 is SGHAT, CDR2 FQDESV, per germline (reference sequence). The CDR3 totals 11 residues. The CDR3 reads CASSLEKTQYF. The CDR3 nucleotides are TGTGCCAGCAGCTTAGAAAAGACCCAGTACTTC.

This chain connects TRBV2 to TRBJ2-5; 7 bases align to TRBD1. The V gene end was trimmed by 10 bases and the J gene end by 9 bases; junction bases not matched to a gene: 14. This CDR3 is 13 amino acids long. Germline-derived CDR1 and CDR2 are SNHLY and FYNNEI. The CDR3 sequence: CAITGTDFGAQYF. As DNA, the CDR3 is TGTGCCATCACCGGGACAGACTTTGGGGCCCAGTACTTC.

This chain joins TRBV7-3 and TRBJ2-5; 12 nucleotides agree with TRBD2. Germline assignment: CDR1 SGHTA and CDR2 FQGTGA. The V gene end was trimmed by 5 bases and the J gene end by 0 bases; junction bases not matched to a gene: 1. The CDR3 is 15 amino acids. DNA for the CDR3: TGTGCCAGCAGCCGACTAGCGGGAGACCAAGAGACCCAGTACTTC. It translates to CASSRLAGDQETQYF.

This chain joins TRBV7-3 and TRBJ1-1, with 8 bases aligning to TRBD1. CDR1 is SGHTA, CDR2 FQGTGA, per germline. The CDR3 is 14 residues long. V lost 4 bases to trimming and J lost 1 base; unmatched junction nucleotides: 2. The CDR3: CASSSGQGNTEAFF. The CDR3 nucleotides read TGTGCCAGCAGCTCCGGACAGGGGAACACTGAAGCTTTCTTT.

The J gene is TRBJ2-7, the V gene TRBV6-2 or TRBV6-3, with 10 bases that match TRBD2. Germline CDR1 MNHEY, CDR2 SVGEGT. The CDR3 is 14 amino acids. Unmatched junction bases numbered 6, after V lost 7 bases and J lost 3 bases. The CDR3 spells CASTPAGGFYEQYF. The CDR3, as DNA: TGTGCCAGCACCCCAGCGGGAGGGTTCTACGAGCAGTACTTC.

The chain couples TRBV5-1 to TRBJ1-1; 7 bases agree with TRBD1. V shed 0 bases, J shed 4 bases, and the junction held 9 bases outside the gene matches. CDR1 is SGHRS and CDR2 is YFSETQ in the germline V gene. The CDR3 contains 16 residues. The CDR3 coding sequence is TGCGCCAGCAGCTTGGCGATTAACAGGGGCGGCACTGAAGCTTTCTTT. Its protein is CASSLAINRGGTEAFF.

This clone was observed once. The chain uses TRBV7-9 and TRBJ2-1; possibly TRBD2 for D (6 bases). V was clipped by 5 bases and J by 9 bases, with 17 bases between them. The CDR3 runs 14 residues. Germline lookup yields CDR1 SEHNR and CDR2 FQNEAQ (reference sequence). CDR3 coding DNA: TGTGCCAGCAGCCTCCCGACTAGTTCGGCTGAGCAGTTCTTC. Translating it yields CASSLPTSSAEQFF.

V is TRBV12-3 or TRBV12-4 and J is TRBJ2-1; D not certain. V lost 2 bases and J lost 9, with 11 bases in between. The length of the CDR3 is 13 residues. The CDR3 DNA sequence: TGTGCCAGCAGTTTACCCAGCTTGCGTGAGCAGTTCTTC. Protein sequence: CASSLPSLREQFF.

The V and J genes are TRBV12-3 or TRBV12-4 and TRBJ2-1; 9 bases are shared with TRBD2. CDR3 length: 13 amino acids. Germline trimming cut 5 bases from V and 7 bases from J; bases unmatched to any gene: 3. The CDR3 loop is CASSGTSRNEQFF. CDR3 in DNA: TGTGCCAGCAGTGGGACTAGCCGGAATGAGCAGTTCTTC.

This chain connects TRBV2 to TRBJ1-2; the match to TRBD1 covers 10 bases. Germline V gene lookup returns CDR1 SNHLY and CDR2 FYNNEI. The CDR3 runs to 17 residues. V lost 5 bases to trimming and J lost 8 bases; unmatched junction nucleotides: 17. The CDR3 DNA is TGTGCCAGCAGTACAGGGGATGTTACAAGGGACAGGGGAGGCTACACCTTC. Protein product: CASSTGDVTRDRGGYTF.

The chain recombines TRBV28 with TRBJ1-2, with 8 positions matching TRBD1. V lost 8 bases and J lost 5; bases outside the gene matches: 4. The CDR3 runs 12 residues. Germline V lookup: CDR1 MDHEN, CDR2 SYDVKM. The CDR3 region is CASEGTGYGYTF. As DNA, the CDR3 is TGTGCCAGCGAAGGGACAGGTTATGGCTACACCTTC.

This clone has just one count. The chain is built from TRBV11-2 and TRBJ2-5; TRBD2 agrees at 8 bases. The trim removed 9 bases at V and 0 bases at J, leaving 3 bases unmatched. The germline V gene encodes CDR1 SGHAT and CDR2 FQNNGV. The CDR3 extends over 13 amino acids. The CDR3 loop is CASQTSDQETQYF. CDR3 nucleotide sequence: TGTGCCAGTCAGACTAGCGACCAAGAGACCCAGTACTTC.

This chain connects TRBV5-1 to TRBJ2-3; TRBD2 matches 8 bases. After removal of 9 bases from V and 2 bases from J, the junction contained 11 bases not matched to a gene. Germline lookup yields CDR1 SGHRS and CDR2 YFSETQ. The CDR3 runs to 15 residues. This CDR3 reads CATRHGGRTTDTQYF. In nucleotides, the CDR3 is TGCGCCACCAGACACGGCGGGAGGACCACAGATACGCAGTATTTT.

CDR3 bases: TGTGCCAGCAGCCCACAGACGAGCTCTGGAAACACCATATATTTT. Translating gives CASSPQTSSGNTIYF. This sequence joins TRBV7-2 and TRBJ1-3; D is ambiguous. CDR3 size: 15 residues. Germline-derived CDR1 and CDR2 are SGHTA and FQGNSA. Trimming took off 5 bases at V and 0 bases at J, with 11 bases between the two ends.